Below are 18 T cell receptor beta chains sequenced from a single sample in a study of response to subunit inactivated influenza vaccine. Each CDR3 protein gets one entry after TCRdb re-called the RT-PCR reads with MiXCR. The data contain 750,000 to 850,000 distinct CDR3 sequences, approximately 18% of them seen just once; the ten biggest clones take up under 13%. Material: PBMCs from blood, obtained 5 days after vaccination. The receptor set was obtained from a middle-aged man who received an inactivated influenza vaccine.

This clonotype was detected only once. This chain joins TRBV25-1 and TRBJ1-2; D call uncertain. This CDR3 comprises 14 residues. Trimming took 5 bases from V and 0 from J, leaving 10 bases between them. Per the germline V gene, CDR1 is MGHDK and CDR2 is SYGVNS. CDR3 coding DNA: TGTGCCAGCAGTCCCCTAGGGACTAACTATGGCTACACCTTC. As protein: CASSPLGTNYGYTF.

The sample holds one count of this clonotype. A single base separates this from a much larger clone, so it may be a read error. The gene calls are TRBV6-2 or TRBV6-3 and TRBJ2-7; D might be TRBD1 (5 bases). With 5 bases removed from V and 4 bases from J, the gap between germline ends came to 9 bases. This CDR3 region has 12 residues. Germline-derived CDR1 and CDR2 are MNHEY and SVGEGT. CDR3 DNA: TGTGCCAGCAGTATGACAGATTACGAGCAGTACTTC. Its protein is CASSMTDYEQYF.

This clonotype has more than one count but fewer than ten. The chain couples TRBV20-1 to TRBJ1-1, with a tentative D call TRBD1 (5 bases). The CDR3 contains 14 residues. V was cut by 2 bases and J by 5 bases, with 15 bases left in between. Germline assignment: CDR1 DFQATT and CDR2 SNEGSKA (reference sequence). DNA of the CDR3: TGCAGTGCTAGATCGGACGCAGGGAGGACTGAAGCTTTCTTT. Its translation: CSARSDAGRTEAFF.

CDR3 region: CSVEFSDRGPNYEQYF. CDR3 nucleotides: TGCAGCGTTGAATTTAGTGACAGGGGGCCAAACTACGAGCAGTACTTC. The chain uses TRBV29-1 and TRBJ2-7; the match to TRBD1 covers 10 bases. The J segment lost 3 bases and the V segment lost 2 bases, leaving 10 bases of the junction unmatched. The CDR3 spans 16 residues. Germline CDR1 and CDR2: SQVTM and ANQGSEA.

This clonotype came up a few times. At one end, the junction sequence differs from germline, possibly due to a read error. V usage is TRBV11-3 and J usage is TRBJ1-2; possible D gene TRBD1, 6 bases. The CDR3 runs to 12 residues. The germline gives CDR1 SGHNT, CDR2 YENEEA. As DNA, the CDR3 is TGTGCCAGCAGCTTCGGTTCTGGGGGGCCACACTTC. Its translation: CASSFGSGGPHF.

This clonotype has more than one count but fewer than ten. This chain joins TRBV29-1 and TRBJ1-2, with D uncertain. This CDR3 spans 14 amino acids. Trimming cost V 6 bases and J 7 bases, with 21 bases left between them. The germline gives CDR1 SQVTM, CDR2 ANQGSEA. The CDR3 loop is CSVQKGGAGFGYTF. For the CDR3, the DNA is TGCAGCGTCCAGAAGGGCGGAGCGGGGTTTGGCTACACCTTC.

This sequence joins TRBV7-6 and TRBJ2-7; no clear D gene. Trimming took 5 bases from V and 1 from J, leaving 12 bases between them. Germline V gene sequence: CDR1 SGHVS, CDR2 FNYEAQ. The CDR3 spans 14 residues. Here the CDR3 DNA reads TGTGCCAGCAGCCCGCACTGGGATTCCTACGAGCAGTACTTC. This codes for CASSPHWDSYEQYF.

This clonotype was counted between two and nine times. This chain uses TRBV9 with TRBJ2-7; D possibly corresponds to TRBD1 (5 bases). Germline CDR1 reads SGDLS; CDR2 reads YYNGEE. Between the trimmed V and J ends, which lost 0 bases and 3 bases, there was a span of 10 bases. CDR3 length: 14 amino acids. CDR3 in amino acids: CASSVGGDSYEQYF. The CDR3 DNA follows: TGTGCCAGCAGCGTAGGAGGTGACAGCTACGAGCAGTACTTC.

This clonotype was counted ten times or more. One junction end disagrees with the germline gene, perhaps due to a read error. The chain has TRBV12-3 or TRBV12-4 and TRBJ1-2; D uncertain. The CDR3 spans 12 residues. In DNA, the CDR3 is TGCGCCAGCAGCCCCGGGGACTATGGCTACACCTTC. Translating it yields CASSPGDYGYTF.

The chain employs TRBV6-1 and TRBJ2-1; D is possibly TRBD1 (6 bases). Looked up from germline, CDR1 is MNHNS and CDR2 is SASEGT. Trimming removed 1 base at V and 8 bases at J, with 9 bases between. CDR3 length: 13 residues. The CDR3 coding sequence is TGTGCCAGCAGTGAAGTCGAGGGGGATGAGCAGTTCTTC. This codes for CASSEVEGDEQFF.

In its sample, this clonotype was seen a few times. CDR3 bases: TGTGCCAGCAGGACAAAACCGGGAGCCTCCTACGAGCAGTACTTC. Translation: CASRTKPGASYEQYF. V is TRBV6-1 and J is TRBJ2-7; D perhaps matches TRBD2 (6 bases). CDR3 length: 15 amino acids. Germline V lookup: CDR1 MNHNS, CDR2 SASEGT. V lost 6 bases to trimming and J lost 0 bases, with 15 bases between them.

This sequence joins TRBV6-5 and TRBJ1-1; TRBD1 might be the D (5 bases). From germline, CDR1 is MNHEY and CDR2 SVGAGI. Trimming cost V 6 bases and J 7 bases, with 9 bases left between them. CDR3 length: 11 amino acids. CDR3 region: CASRGLHEAFF. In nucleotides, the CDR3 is TGTGCCAGCAGGGGACTTCATGAAGCTTTCTTT.

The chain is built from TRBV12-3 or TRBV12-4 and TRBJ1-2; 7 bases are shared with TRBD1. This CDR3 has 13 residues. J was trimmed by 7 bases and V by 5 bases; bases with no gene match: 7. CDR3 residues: CASSPQGTGGYTF. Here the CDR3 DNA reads TGTGCCAGCAGTCCACAGGGGACCGGTGGCTACACCTTC.

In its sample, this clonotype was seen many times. The CDR3 DNA sequence: TGCGCCAGCAGCTTGGCCGTCGGGGGTTTAGATACGCAGTATTTT. It is translated as CASSLAVGGLDTQYF. The chain recombines TRBV5-1 with TRBJ2-3; tentative D call: TRBD2 (6 bases). Germline values: CDR1 SGHRS, CDR2 YFSETQ. V lost 0 bases and J lost 5, with 13 bases in between. This CDR3 is built from 15 residues.

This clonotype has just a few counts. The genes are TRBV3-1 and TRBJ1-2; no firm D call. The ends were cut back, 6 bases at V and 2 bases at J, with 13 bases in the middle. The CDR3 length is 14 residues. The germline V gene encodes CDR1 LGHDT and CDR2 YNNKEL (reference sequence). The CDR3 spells CASSGGGRNYGYTF. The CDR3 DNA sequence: TGTGCCAGCAGTGGCGGAGGGAGAAACTATGGCTACACCTTC.

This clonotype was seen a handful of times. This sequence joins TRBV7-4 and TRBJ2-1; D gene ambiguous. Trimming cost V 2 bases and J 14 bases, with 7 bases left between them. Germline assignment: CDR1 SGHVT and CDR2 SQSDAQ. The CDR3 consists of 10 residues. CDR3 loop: CASSLTAKFF. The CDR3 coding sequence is TGTGCCAGCAGCTTAACGGCTAAGTTCTTC.

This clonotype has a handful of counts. In nucleotides, the CDR3 is TGTGCCAGCAAGCCTAGCGGGAGCTACAATGAGCAGTTCTTC. Protein: CASKPSGSYNEQFF. This rearrangement joins TRBV28 to TRBJ2-1; 10 positions match TRBD2. This CDR3 has 14 residues. The ends lost 7 bases at V and 3 bases at J; junction bases unmatched: 3. In germline, CDR1 is MDHEN, CDR2 SYDVKM.

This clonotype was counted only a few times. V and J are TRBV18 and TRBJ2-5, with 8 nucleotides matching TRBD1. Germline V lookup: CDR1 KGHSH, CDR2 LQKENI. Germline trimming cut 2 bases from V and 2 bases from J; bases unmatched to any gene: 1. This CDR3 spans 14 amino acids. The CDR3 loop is CASSPWTGQETQYF. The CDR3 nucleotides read TGTGCCAGCTCACCATGGACAGGGCAAGAGACCCAGTACTTC.